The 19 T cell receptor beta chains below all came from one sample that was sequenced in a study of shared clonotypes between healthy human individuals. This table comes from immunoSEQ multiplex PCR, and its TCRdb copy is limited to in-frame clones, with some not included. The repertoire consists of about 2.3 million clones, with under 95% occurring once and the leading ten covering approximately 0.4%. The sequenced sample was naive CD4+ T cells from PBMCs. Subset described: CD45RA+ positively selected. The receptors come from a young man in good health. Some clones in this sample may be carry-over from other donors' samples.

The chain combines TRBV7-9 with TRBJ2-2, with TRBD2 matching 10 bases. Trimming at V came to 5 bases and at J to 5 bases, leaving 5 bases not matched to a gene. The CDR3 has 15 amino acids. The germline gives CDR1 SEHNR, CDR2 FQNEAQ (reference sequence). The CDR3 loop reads CASSPSGRRTGELFF. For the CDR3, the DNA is TGTGCCAGCAGCCCTAGCGGGAGACGGACCGGGGAGCTGTTTTTT. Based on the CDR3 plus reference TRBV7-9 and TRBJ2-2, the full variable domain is DTGVSQNPRHKITKRGQNVTFRCDPISEHNRLYWYRQTLGQGPEFLTYFQNEAQLEKSRLLSDRFSAERPKGSFSTLEIQRTEQGDSAMYLCASSPSGRRTGELFFGEGSRLTVL.

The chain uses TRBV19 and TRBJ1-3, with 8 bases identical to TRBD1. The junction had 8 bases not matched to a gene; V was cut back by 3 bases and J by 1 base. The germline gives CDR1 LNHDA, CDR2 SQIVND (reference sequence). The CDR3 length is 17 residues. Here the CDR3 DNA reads TGTGCCAGTAGTATCCCAGGACAGGGAGGATCTGGAAACACCATATATTTT. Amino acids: CASSIPGQGGSGNTIYF.

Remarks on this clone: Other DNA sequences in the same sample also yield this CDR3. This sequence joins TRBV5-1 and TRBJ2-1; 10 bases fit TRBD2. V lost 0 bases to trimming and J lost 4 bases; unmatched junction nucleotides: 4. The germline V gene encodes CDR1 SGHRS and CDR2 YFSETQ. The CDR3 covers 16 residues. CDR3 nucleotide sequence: TGCGCCAGCAGCTTGGTTCCTAGCGGGAGTTACAATGAGCAGTTCTTC. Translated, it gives CASSLVPSGSYNEQFF.

The CDR3 protein is CSVEERGRDYGYTF. Written as DNA, the CDR3 is TGCAGCGTTGAAGAACGAGGGAGGGACTATGGCTACACCTTC. The V call is TRBV29-1, the J call TRBJ1-2, with D unresolved. Germline V gene data show CDR1 as SQVTM and CDR2 as ANQGSEA. V lost 0 bases, J lost 3 bases, and 11 bases lay in between. The CDR3 spans 14 residues.

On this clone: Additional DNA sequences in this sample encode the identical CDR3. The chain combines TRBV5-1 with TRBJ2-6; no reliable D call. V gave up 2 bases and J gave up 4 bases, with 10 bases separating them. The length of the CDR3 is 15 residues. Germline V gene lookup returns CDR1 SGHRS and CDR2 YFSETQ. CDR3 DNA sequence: TGCGCCAGCAGCTTCGGCTATGGCGGGGCCAACGTCCTGACTTTC. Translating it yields CASSFGYGGANVLTF.

CDR3 amino acids: CEGVDSEDIQYF. CDR3 nucleotide sequence: TGCGAAGGGGTCGATTCCGAGGACATTCAGTACTTC. V and J are TRBV5-1 and TRBJ2-4; D might be TRBD1 (5 bases). The V gene's germline CDR1 is SGHRS and CDR2 YFSETQ. This CDR3 region has 12 residues.

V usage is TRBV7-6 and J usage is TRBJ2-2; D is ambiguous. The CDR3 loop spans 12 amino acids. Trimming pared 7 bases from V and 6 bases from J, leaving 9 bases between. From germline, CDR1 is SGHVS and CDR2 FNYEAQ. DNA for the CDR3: TGTGCCAGCACTCGGCTTGCCGGGGAGCTGTTTTTT. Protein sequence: CASTRLAGELFF.

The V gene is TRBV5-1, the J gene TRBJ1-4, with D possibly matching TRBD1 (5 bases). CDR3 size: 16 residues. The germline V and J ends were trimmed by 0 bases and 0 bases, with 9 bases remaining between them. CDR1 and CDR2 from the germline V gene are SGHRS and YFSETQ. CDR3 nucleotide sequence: TGCGCCAGCAGCTTGGGATGGGGCACAACTAATGAAAAACTGTTTTTT. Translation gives CASSLGWGTTNEKLFF.

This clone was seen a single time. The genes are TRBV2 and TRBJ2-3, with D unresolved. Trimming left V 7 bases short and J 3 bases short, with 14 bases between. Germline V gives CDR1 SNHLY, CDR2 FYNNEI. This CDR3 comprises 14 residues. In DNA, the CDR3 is TGTGCCAGCACTCAGAGCTACCCAACAGATACGCAGTATTTT. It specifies CASTQSYPTDTQYF. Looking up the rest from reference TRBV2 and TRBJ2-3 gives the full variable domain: EPEVTQTPSHQVTQMGQEVILRCVPISNHLYFYWYRQILGQKVEFLVSFYNNEISEKSEIFDDQFSVERPDGSNFTLKIRSTKLEDSAMYFCASTQSYPTDTQYFGPGTRLTVL.

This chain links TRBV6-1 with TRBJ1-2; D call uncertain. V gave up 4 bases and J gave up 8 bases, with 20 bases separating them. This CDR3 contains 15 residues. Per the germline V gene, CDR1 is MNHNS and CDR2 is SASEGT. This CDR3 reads CASSVQTLVHSGYTF. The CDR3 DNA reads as TGTGCCAGCAGTGTCCAGACCCTGGTCCACTCCGGCTACACCTTC.

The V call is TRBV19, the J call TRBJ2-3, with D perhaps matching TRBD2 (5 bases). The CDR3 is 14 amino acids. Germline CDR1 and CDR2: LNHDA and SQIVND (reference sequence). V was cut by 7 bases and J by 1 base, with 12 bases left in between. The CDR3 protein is CASKAGGRTDTQYF. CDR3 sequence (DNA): TGTGCCAGTAAGGCGGGCGGCCGCACAGATACGCAGTATTTT.

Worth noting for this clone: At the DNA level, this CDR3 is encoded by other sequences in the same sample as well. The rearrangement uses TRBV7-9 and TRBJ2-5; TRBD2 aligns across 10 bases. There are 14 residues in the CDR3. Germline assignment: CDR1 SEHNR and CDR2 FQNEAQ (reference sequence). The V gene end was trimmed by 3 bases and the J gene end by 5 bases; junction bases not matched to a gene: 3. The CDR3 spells CASSLVAGGETQYF. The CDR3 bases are TGTGCCAGCAGCTTGGTAGCGGGAGGCGAGACCCAGTACTTC.

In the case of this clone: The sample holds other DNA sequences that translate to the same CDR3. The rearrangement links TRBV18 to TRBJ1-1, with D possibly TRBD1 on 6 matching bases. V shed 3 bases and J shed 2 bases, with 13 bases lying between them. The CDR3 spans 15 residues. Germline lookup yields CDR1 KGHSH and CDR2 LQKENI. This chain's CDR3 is CASSPPGAGNTEAFF. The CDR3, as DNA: TGTGCCAGCTCACCCCCGGGGGCCGGAAACACTGAAGCTTTCTTT. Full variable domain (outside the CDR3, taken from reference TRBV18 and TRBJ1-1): NAGVMQNPRHLVRRRGQEARLRCSPMKGHSHVYWYRQLPEEGLKFMVYLQKENIIDESGMPKERFSAEFPKEGPSILRIQQVVRGDSAAYFCASSPPGAGNTEAFFGQGTRLTVV.

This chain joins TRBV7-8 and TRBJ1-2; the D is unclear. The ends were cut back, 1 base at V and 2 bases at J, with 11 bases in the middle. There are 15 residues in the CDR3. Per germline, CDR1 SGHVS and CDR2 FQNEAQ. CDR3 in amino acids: CASSLGIQLNYGYTF. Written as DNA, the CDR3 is TGTGCCAGCAGCTTAGGGATCCAACTAAACTATGGCTACACCTTC. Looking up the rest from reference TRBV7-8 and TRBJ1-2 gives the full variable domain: GAGVSQSPRYKVAKRGQDVALRCDPISGHVSLFWYQQALGQGPEFLTYFQNEAQLDKSGLPSDRFFAERPEGSVSTLKIQRTQQEDSAVYLCASSLGIQLNYGYTFGSGTRLTVV.

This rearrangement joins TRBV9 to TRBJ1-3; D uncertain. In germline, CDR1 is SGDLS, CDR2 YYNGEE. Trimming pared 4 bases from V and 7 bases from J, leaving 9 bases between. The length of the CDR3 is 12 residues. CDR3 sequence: CASSPRTNTIYF. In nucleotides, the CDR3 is TGTGCCAGCAGCCCGAGGACTAACACCATATATTTT.

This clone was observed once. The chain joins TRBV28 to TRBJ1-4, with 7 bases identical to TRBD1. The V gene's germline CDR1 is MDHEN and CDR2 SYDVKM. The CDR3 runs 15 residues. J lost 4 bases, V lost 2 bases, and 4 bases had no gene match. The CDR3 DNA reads TGTGCCAGCAGTTTAAGGGGGCGCGATAATGAAAAACTGTTTTTT. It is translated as CASSLRGRDNEKLFF.

The CDR3 DNA follows: TGTGCCAGCAGCTCGAGGACAGGGATCTACGAGCAGTACTTC. It specifies CASSSRTGIYEQYF. V and J are TRBV7-2 and TRBJ2-7; 8 bases map to TRBD1. The junction had 5 bases not matched to a gene; V was cut back by 4 bases and J by 3 bases. This CDR3 spans 14 amino acids. Germline lookup yields CDR1 SGHTA and CDR2 FQGNSA.

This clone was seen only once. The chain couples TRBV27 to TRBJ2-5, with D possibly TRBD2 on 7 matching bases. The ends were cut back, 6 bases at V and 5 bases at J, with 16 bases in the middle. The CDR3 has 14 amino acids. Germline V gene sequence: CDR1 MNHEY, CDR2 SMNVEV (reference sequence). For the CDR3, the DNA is TGTGCCAGCAGCCCACAGGGAGGGGCCGAGACCCAGTACTTC. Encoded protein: CASSPQGGAETQYF.

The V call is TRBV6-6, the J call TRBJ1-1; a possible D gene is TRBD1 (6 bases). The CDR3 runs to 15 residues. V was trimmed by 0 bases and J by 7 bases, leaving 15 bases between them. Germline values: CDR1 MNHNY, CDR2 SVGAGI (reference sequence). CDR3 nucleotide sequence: TGTGCCAGCAGTTACTCGAGGGTGGCGGACAGTGAAGCTTTCTTT. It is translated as CASSYSRVADSEAFF.